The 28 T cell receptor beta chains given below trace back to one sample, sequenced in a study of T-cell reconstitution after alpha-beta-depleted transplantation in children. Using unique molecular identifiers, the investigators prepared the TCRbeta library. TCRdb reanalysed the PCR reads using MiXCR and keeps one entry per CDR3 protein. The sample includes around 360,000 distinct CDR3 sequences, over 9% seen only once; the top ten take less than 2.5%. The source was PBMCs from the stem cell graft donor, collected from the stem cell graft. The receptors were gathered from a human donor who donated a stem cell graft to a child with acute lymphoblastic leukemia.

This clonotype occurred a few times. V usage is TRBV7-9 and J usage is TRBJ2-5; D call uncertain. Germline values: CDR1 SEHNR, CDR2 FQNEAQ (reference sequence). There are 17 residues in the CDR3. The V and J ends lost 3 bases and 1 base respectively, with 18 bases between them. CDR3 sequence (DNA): TGTGCCAGCAGCTTGTCGGCGGAGAAAGCGCCCCAAGAGACCCAGTACTTC. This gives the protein CASSLSAEKAPQETQYF.

CDR3: CASSHEGGRDRAYEQYF. The CDR3 bases are TGTGCCAGCAGTCACGAGGGGGGGCGGGATCGGGCCTACGAGCAGTACTTC. The chain couples TRBV12-3 or TRBV12-4 to TRBJ2-7, with D perhaps matching TRBD2 (7 bases). This CDR3 spans 17 amino acids. Deletions cut 5 bases from V and 2 bases from J, with 22 bases between.

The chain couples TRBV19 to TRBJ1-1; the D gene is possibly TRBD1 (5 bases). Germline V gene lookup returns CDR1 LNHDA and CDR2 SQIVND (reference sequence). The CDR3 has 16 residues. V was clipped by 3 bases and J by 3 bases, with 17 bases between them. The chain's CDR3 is CASSIRDSARDTEAFF. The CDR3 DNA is TGTGCCAGTAGTATCAGAGACAGCGCGCGGGACACTGAAGCTTTCTTT.

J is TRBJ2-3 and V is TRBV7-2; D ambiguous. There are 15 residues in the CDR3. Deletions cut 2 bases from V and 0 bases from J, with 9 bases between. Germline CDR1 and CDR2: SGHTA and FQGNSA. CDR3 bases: TGTGCCAGCAGCTTAAGTAGCAGAAGCACAGATACGCAGTATTTT. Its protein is CASSLSSRSTDTQYF.

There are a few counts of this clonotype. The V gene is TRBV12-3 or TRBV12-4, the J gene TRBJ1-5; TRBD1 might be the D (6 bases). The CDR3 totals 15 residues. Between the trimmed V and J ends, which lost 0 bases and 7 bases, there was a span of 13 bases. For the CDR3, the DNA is TGTGCCAGCAGTTTAGCCCCATACAGGGACCAGCCCCAGCATTTT. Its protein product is CASSLAPYRDQPQHF.

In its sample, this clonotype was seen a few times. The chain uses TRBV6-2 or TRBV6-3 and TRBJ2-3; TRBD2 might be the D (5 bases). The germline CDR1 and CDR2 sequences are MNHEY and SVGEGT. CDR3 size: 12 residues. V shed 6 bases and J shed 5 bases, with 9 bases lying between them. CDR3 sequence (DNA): TGTGCCAGCAGATCGGAGGTAGATACGCAGTATTTT. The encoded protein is CASRSEVDTQYF.

CDR3: CSVGSQINTEAFF. In nucleotides, the CDR3 is TGCAGCGTTGGGTCCCAGATTAACACTGAAGCTTTCTTT. The genes are TRBV29-1 and TRBJ1-1, with no clear D. CDR3 length equals 13 residues. The V and J ends lost 4 bases and 2 bases respectively, with 11 bases between them. The germline V gene has CDR1 SQVTM and CDR2 ANQGSEA.

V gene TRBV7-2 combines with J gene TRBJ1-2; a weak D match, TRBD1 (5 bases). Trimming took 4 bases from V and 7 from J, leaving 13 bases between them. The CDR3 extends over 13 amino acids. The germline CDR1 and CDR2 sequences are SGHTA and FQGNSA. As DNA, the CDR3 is TGTGCCAGCAGCTCGATCAATACAGGTGGCTACACCTTC. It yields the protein CASSSINTGGYTF.

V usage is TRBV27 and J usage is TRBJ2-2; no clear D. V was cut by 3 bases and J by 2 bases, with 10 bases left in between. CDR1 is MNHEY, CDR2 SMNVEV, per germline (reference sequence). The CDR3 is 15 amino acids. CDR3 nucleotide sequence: TGTGCCAGCAGTTTGATAAGGACCAACACCGGGGAGCTGTTTTTT. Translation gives CASSLIRTNTGELFF.

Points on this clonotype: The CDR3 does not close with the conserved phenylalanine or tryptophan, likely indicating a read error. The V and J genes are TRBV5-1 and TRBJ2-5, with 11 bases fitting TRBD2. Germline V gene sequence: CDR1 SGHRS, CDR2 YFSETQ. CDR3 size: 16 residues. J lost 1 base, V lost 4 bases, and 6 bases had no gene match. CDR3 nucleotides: TGCGCCAGCAGCCACGGGACTAGCGGTACCCAAGAGACCCAGTACTTG. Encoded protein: CASSHGTSGTQETQYL.

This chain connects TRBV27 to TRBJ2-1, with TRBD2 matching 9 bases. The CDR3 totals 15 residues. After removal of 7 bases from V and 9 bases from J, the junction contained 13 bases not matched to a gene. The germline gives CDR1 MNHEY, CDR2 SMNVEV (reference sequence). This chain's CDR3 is CASTRVGGRVGEQFF. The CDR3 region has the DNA TGTGCCAGCACGAGGGTCGGCGGGAGGGTTGGTGAGCAGTTCTTC.

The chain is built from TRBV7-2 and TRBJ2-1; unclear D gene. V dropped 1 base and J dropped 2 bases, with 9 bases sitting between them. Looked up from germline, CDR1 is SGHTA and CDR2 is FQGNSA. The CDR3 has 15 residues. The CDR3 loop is CASSLGRPTYNEQFF. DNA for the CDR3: TGTGCCAGCAGCTTAGGTCGCCCAACCTACAATGAGCAGTTCTTC.

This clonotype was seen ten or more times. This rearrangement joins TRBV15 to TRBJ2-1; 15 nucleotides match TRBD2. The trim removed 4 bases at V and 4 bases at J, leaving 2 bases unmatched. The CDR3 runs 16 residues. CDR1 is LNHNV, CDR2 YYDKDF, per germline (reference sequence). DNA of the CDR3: TGTGCCACCAGCAAAGGGACTAGCGGGAGGTACAATGAGCAGTTCTTC. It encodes CATSKGTSGRYNEQFF.

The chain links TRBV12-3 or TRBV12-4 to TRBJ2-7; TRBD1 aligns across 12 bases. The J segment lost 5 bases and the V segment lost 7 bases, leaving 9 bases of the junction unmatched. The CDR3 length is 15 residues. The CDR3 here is CASTIVGTGGHEQYF. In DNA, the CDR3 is TGTGCCAGCACCATAGTTGGGACAGGGGGCCACGAGCAGTACTTC.

The CDR3 is CASSVTEVTRVGIQYF. The CDR3 nucleotides read TGTGCCAGCAGCGTGACCGAAGTCACGAGGGTTGGCATTCAGTACTTC. This chain connects TRBV9 to TRBJ2-4; TRBD2 is a possible D gene (5 bases). The CDR3 length is 16 residues. The V end lost 2 bases, the J end lost 9 bases, and 21 bases lay between the germline ends. CDR1 and CDR2 from the germline V gene are SGDLS and YYNGEE.

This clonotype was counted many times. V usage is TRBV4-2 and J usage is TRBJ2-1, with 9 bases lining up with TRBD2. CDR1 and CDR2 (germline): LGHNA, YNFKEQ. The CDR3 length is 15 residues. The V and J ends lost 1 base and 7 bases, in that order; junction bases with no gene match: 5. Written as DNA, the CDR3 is TGTGCCAGCAGCCAAGGACTAGCGGATTTGAATGAGCAGTTCTTC. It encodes CASSQGLADLNEQFF.

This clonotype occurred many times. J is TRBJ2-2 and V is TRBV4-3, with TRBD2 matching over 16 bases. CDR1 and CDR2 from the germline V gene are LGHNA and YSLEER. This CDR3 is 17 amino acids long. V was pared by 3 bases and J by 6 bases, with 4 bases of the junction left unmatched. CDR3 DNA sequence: TGCGCCAGCAGCCAGGGGACTAGCGGGAGGGTACCCGGGGAGCTGTTTTTT. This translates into CASSQGTSGRVPGELFF.

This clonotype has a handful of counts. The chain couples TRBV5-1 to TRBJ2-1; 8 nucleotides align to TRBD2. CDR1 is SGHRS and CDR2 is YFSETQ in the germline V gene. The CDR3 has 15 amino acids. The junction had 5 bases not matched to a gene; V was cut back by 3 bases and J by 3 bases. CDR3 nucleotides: TGCGCCAGCAGCTCTACTAGCGGAGTCTACAATGAGCAGTTCTTC. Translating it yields CASSSTSGVYNEQFF.

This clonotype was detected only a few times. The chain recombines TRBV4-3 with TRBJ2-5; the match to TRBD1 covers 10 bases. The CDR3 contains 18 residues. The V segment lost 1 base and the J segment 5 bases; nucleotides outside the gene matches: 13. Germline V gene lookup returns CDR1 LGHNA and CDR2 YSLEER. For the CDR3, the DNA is TGCGCCAGCAGCCAAGTTGTGACTACCGGGACAGGGGTGGAGACCCAGTACTTC. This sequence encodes CASSQVVTTGTGVETQYF.

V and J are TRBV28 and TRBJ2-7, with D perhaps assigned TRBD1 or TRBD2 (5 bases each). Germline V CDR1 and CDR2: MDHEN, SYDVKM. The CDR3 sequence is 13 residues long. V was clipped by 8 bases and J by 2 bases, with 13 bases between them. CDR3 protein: CASGRGTPYEQYF. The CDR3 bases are TGTGCCAGCGGTCGAGGGACCCCCTACGAGCAGTACTTC.

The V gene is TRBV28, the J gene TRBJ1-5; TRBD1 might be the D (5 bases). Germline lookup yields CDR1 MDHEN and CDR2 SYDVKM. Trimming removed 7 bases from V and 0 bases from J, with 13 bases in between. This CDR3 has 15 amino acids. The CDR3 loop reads CASIRDFFSNQPQHF. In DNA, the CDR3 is TGTGCCAGCATACGGGACTTTTTTAGCAATCAGCCCCAGCATTTT.

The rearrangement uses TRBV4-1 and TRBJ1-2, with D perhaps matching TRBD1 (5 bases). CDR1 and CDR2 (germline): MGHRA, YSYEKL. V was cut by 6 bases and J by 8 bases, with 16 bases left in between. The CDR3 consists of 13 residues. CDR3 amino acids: CASRRSGGDGYTF. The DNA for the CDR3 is TGCGCCAGCAGACGCTCCGGCGGGGACGGCTACACCTTC.

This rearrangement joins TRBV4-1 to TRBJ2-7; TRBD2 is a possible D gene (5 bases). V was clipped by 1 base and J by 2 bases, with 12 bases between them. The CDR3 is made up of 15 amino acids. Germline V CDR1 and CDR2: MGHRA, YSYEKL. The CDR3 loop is CASSQVSGAPYEQYF. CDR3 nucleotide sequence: TGCGCCAGCAGCCAAGTAAGCGGTGCCCCCTACGAGCAGTACTTC.

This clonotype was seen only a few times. DNA of the CDR3: TGTGCCAGCAGTGAACCGGAGGTTCGGTCTAGTAATCAGCCCCAGCATTTT. Protein: CASSEPEVRSSNQPQHF. V usage is TRBV6-1 and J usage is TRBJ1-5; D gene ambiguous. The length of the CDR3 is 17 residues. Germline-derived CDR1 and CDR2 are MNHNS and SASEGT. Trimming removed 2 bases at V and 4 bases at J, with 18 bases between.

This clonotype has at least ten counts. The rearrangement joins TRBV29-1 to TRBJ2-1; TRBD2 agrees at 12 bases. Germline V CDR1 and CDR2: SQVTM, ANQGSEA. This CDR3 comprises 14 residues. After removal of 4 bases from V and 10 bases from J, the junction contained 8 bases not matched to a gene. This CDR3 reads CSVGTSGTREEQFF. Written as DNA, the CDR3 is TGCAGCGTTGGGACTAGCGGGACTCGAGAGGAGCAGTTCTTC.

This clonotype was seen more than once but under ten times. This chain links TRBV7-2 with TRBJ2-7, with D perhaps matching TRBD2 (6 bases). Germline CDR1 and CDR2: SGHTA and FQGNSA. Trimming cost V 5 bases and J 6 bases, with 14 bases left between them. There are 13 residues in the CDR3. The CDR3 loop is CASSPRGGAEQYF. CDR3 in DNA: TGTGCCAGCAGCCCACGGGGCGGGGCCGAGCAGTACTTC.

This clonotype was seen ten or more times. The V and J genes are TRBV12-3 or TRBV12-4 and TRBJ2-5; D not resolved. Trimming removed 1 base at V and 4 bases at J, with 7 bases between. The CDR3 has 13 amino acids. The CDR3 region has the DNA TGTGCCAGCAGTTTAGAACTCCCAGAGACCCAGTACTTC. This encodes CASSLELPETQYF.

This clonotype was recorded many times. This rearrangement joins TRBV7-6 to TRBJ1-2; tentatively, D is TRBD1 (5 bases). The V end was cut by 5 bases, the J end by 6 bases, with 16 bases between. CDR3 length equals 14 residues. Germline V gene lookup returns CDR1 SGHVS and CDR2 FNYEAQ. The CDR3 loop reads CASSPLGGRHGYTF. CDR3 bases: TGTGCCAGCAGCCCCTTGGGGGGAAGACATGGCTACACCTTC.